These 15 T cell receptor beta chains originate from one sample sequenced in a study of T cell repertoires in cytomegalovirus infection. TCRdb redid the calling of the reads with MiXCR, one entry per CDR3 protein. The table includes 450,000 to 650,000 distinct CDR3 sequences, 26% detected once. Sequencing used PBMCs. The source is a human donor in good health (CMV status not recorded). Some clones in this sample may be carry-over from other donors' samples.

This CDR3 is CASSQPVAGGAKNIQYF. In DNA, the CDR3 is TGCGCCAGCAGCCAACCAGTAGCGGGAGGGGCCAAAAACATTCAGTACTTC. V is TRBV4-1 and J is TRBJ2-4; TRBD2 aligns across 11 bases. The CDR3 loop spans 17 amino acids. Germline assignment: CDR1 MGHRA and CDR2 YSYEKL. V shed 2 bases, J shed 1 base, and the junction held 4 bases outside the gene matches.

The CDR3 sequence: CASSIAEGQGGYNEQFF. The CDR3 DNA reads TGTGCCAGTAGTATAGCGGAAGGACAGGGAGGCTACAATGAGCAGTTCTTC. The V call is TRBV19, the J call TRBJ2-1; 8 bases are shared with TRBD1. This CDR3 spans 17 amino acids. V lost 1 base to trimming and J lost 3 bases; unmatched junction nucleotides: 8. CDR1 and CDR2 from the germline V gene are LNHDA and SQIVND (reference sequence).

This chain links TRBV7-9 with TRBJ2-1, with 10 bases identical to TRBD1. This CDR3 region has 15 residues. The V segment lost 4 bases and the J segment 5 bases; nucleotides outside the gene matches: 5. Germline CDR1 reads SEHNR; CDR2 reads FQNEAQ (reference sequence). The CDR3 loop is CASSSGQGWHNEQFF. The CDR3 DNA follows: TGTGCCAGCAGCTCGGGACAGGGGTGGCACAATGAGCAGTTCTTC.

This clonotype appeared many times. This chain uses TRBV7-9 with TRBJ1-2, with a tentative D call TRBD1 (5 bases). Trimming left V 5 bases short and J 6 bases short, with 25 bases between. Germline CDR1 reads SEHNR; CDR2 reads FQNEAQ (reference sequence). The CDR3 is made up of 17 amino acids. The CDR3 region has the DNA TGTGCCAGCAGCGATCCCCCGGGGGGTCGAAATGAAAATGGCTACACCTTC. Amino acid sequence: CASSDPPGGRNENGYTF.

J is TRBJ2-2 and V is TRBV19; unclear D gene. The V gene lost 1 base and the J gene lost 5 bases, with 5 bases spanning the gap. This CDR3 comprises 13 residues. The V gene's germline CDR1 is LNHDA and CDR2 SQIVND (reference sequence). The CDR3 DNA reads TGTGCCAGTAGTATAGTGGTAACCGGGGAGCTGTTTTTT. Encoded protein: CASSIVVTGELFF.

The chain employs TRBV20-1 and TRBJ2-1; D is perhaps TRBD2 (5 bases). The CDR3 contains 15 residues. Germline CDR1 DFQATT, CDR2 SNEGSKA (reference sequence). With 5 bases removed from V and 7 bases from J, the gap between germline ends came to 21 bases. The CDR3 region is CSAAAGRLTGNEQFF. The CDR3 coding sequence is TGCAGTGCTGCGGCGGGCAGGTTGACTGGGAATGAGCAGTTCTTC.

The rearrangement uses TRBV11-2 and TRBJ1-4, with 7 bases aligning to TRBD1. Trimming cost V 1 base and J 3 bases; bases outside gene matches: 2. The CDR3 is made up of 15 amino acids. CDR1 and CDR2 from the germline V gene are SGHAT and FQNNGV. The CDR3 sequence is CASSLGGQSNEKLFF. The CDR3 bases are TGTGCCAGCAGCTTAGGGGGACAGTCTAATGAAAAACTGTTTTTT.

This clonotype appeared a few times. The rearrangement uses TRBV9 and TRBJ2-3; perhaps TRBD2 as D (6 bases). This CDR3 contains 13 residues. Germline values: CDR1 SGDLS, CDR2 YYNGEE. V was trimmed by 4 bases and J by 5 bases, leaving 11 bases between them. The CDR3 coding sequence is TGTGCCAGCAGCTTCTCGCGGGAAGATACGCAGTATTTT. Translation: CASSFSREDTQYF.

The V gene is TRBV27, the J gene TRBJ2-7, with D perhaps assigned TRBD1 or TRBD2 (5 bases each). This CDR3 has 14 residues. V lost 5 bases and J 3 bases, leaving 14 bases between the germline ends. The germline CDR1 and CDR2 sequences are MNHEY and SMNVEV (reference sequence). The CDR3 nucleotides read TGTGCCAGCAGTCCAACCTGGGACGGCTACGAGCAGTACGTC. This gives the protein CASSPTWDGYEQYV.

The chain uses TRBV20-1 and TRBJ1-2, with a possible D match to TRBD1 (6 bases). This CDR3 region has 13 residues. Germline assignment: CDR1 DFQATT and CDR2 SNEGSKA (reference sequence). Trimming cost V 0 bases and J 8 bases, with 13 bases left between them. CDR3 DNA sequence: TGCAGTGCTAGAGATCGGGAAGGGGGAGGCTACACCTTC. Translation gives CSARDREGGGYTF.

This clonotype was seen more than once but under ten times. V gene TRBV7-2 combines with J gene TRBJ2-3; no reliable D call. Looked up from germline, CDR1 is SGHTA and CDR2 is FQGNSA. Trimming took off 1 base at V and 2 bases at J, with 19 bases between the two ends. The CDR3 covers 18 residues. The CDR3 protein is CASSLEGLGLRITDTQYF. The CDR3 DNA reads TGTGCCAGCAGCTTAGAGGGTCTGGGATTGAGGATCACAGATACGCAGTATTTT.

This clonotype was counted ten times or more. This chain links TRBV7-8 with TRBJ2-7; D uncertain. The V and J ends lost 4 bases and 7 bases respectively, with 20 bases between them. Germline V gene data show CDR1 as SGHVS and CDR2 as FQNEAQ. The CDR3 extends over 15 amino acids. Written as DNA, the CDR3 is TGTGCCAGCAGCTCCGTAGTGGGGAACTTTCGAGAGCAGTACTTC. This codes for CASSSVVGNFREQYF.

The rearrangement joins TRBV7-2 to TRBJ1-1; D is perhaps TRBD1 (6 bases). V was shortened by 7 bases and J by 5 bases, with 17 bases between the two germline ends. Germline CDR1 SGHTA, CDR2 FQGNSA. The CDR3 sequence is 14 residues long. Here the CDR3 reads CASIMEARGTEAFF. The CDR3 nucleotides read TGTGCCAGCATCATGGAGGCGAGGGGGACTGAAGCTTTCTTT.

This clonotype was found a few times. The chain combines TRBV29-1 with TRBJ2-5, with D perhaps matching TRBD2 (6 bases). Germline V gives CDR1 SQVTM, CDR2 ANQGSEA. V was clipped by 7 bases and J by 5 bases, with 11 bases between them. The CDR3 has 11 residues. CDR3 amino acids: CSAGTYETQYF. As DNA, the CDR3 is TGCAGCGCCGGGACTTATGAGACCCAGTACTTC.

In its sample, this clonotype was seen a few times. V is TRBV5-1 and J is TRBJ2-7; 8 positions match TRBD2. Germline loops: CDR1 SGHRS, CDR2 YFSETQ. Trimming took 3 bases from V and 3 from J; bases not matched to a gene: 8. CDR3 size: 15 residues. As DNA, the CDR3 is TGCGCCAGCAGCTGGGGCACTAGCGGAGACTACGAGCAGTACTTC. Encoded protein: CASSWGTSGDYEQYF.